These 10 T cell receptor beta chains were all obtained from the same sample, sequenced in a study of T cell changes during pregnancy in multiple sclerosis. Assay used: immunoSEQ multiplex PCR; TCRdb lists only in-frame clones, some missing. The sample has about 64,000 clones; under 95% are singletons. Sample: peripheral blood, taken in the second trimester of pregnancy. The receptors were sampled from a female donor with multiple sclerosis, enrolled in a pregnancy study.

This chain links TRBV6-1 with TRBJ1-1; the D is unclear. This CDR3 region has 13 residues. V was pared by 2 bases and J by 5 bases, with 9 bases between. Germline V gene sequence: CDR1 MNHNS, CDR2 SASEGT. CDR3 region: CASSELLETEAFF. CDR3 bases: TGTGCCAGCAGTGAACTTTTGGAGACTGAAGCTTTCTTT.

The chain is built from TRBV4-1 and TRBJ1-5, with 8 bases aligning to TRBD1. This CDR3 is 15 amino acids long. Germline values: CDR1 MGHRA, CDR2 YSYEKL. Unmatched junction bases numbered 2, after V lost 0 bases and J lost 4 bases. The CDR3 nucleotides are TGCGCCAGCAGCCAAGACAGGGGGCAGAATCAGCCCCAGCATTTT. It translates to CASSQDRGQNQPQHF.

This sequence joins TRBV28 and TRBJ2-7, with 10 bases lining up with TRBD1. The CDR3 extends over 14 amino acids. V shed 10 bases and J 5 bases; nucleotides not matched to a gene: 11. Looked up from germline, CDR1 is MDHEN and CDR2 is SYDVKM. For the CDR3, the DNA is TGTGCCATCGACGAGACAGGGGGCCTCGACGAGCAGTACTTC. Translated: CAIDETGGLDEQYF.

The rearrangement links TRBV5-4 to TRBJ2-1, with 10 nucleotides matching TRBD2. The CDR3 covers 15 residues. Germline V CDR1 and CDR2: SGHNT, YYREEE (reference sequence). Trimming cost V 4 bases and J 0 bases; bases outside gene matches: 1. The DNA of the CDR3 is TGTGCCAGCAGCCCTAGCGGGGGCTCCTACAATGAGCAGTTCTTC. It specifies CASSPSGGSYNEQFF.

The rearrangement uses TRBV5-4 and TRBJ1-1, with 7 bases lining up with TRBD1. J was trimmed by 5 bases and V by 2 bases; bases with no gene match: 15. In germline, CDR1 is SGHNT, CDR2 YYREEE (reference sequence). The CDR3 contains 17 residues. The CDR3 protein is CASSLPGQLNLGTEAFF. For the CDR3, the DNA is TGTGCCAGCAGCTTACCGGGACAGCTGAACTTGGGAACTGAAGCTTTCTTT.

The rearrangement joins TRBV5-1 to TRBJ2-3, with 9 bases fitting TRBD2. Germline-derived CDR1 and CDR2 are SGHRS and YFSETQ. The trim removed 4 bases at V and 2 bases at J, leaving 8 bases unmatched. There are 16 residues in the CDR3. The CDR3 spells CASSPGLAGLTDTQYF. The CDR3 DNA sequence: TGCGCCAGCAGCCCCGGGCTAGCGGGGCTCACAGATACGCAGTATTTT.

For this clone: At one of its ends the junction is not consistent with the germline gene, which may arise from a read error. The rearrangement links TRBV7-8 to TRBJ1-5, with 7 bases identical to TRBD1. The CDR3 has 14 amino acids. Germline V gene lookup returns CDR1 SGHVS and CDR2 FQNEAQ. This chain's CDR3 is CVSSILTGSQPQHF. Written as DNA, the CDR3 is TGTGTCAGCAGCATACTGACAGGGAGTCAGCCCCAGCATTTT. The full variable domain, with the rest looked up from reference TRBV7-8 and TRBJ1-5, is GAGVSQSPRYKVAKRGQDVALRCDPISGHVSLFWYQQALGQGPEFLTYFQNEAQLDKSGLPSDRFFAERPEGSVSTLKIQRTQQEDSAVYLCVSSILTGSQPQHFGDGTRLSIL.

V and J are TRBV18 and TRBJ1-5, with D possibly being TRBD1 (5 bases). The CDR3 extends over 13 amino acids. CDR1 is KGHSH and CDR2 is LQKENI in the germline V gene. Trimming left V 3 bases short and J 7 bases short, with 10 bases between. The DNA of the CDR3 is TGTGCCAGCTCACCCCAGGGCCAGCAGCCCCAGCATTTT. Translated: CASSPQGQQPQHF.

This clone was counted once. This chain links TRBV6-6 with TRBJ2-2; D is perhaps TRBD1 (6 bases). With 5 bases removed from V and 1 base from J, the gap between germline ends came to 8 bases. The CDR3 covers 14 residues. CDR1 is MNHNY and CDR2 is SVGAGI in the germline V gene (reference sequence). The CDR3 sequence is CASSPTGNTGELFF. Written as DNA, the CDR3 is TGTGCCAGCAGTCCGACAGGGAACACCGGGGAGCTGTTTTTT.

The chain links TRBV13 to TRBJ1-2; unclear D gene. Germline-derived CDR1 and CDR2 are PRHDT and FYEKMQ (reference sequence). The CDR3 runs to 14 residues. V was pared by 1 base and J by 4 bases, with 10 bases between. The CDR3 nucleotides read TGTGCCAGCAGCTTAGAGGCAGGTGTCTATGGCTACACCTTC. Its translation: CASSLEAGVYGYTF.